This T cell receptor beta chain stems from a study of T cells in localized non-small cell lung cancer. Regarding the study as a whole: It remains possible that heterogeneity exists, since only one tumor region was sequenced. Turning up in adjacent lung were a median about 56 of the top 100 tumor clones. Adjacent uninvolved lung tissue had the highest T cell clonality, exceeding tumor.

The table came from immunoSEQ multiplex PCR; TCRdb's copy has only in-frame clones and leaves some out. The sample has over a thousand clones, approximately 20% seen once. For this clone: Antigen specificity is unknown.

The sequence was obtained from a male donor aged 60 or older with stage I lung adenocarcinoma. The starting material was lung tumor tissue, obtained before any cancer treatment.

In DNA form, the CDR3 reads TGTGCCACCAGGACCATTGGCCTGTACAATGAGCAGTTCTTC. Translation gives CATRTIGLYNEQFF. The rearrangement uses TRBV6-8 and TRBJ2-1; D is unclear. The V and J ends lost 10 bases and 4 bases respectively, with 17 bases between them. There are 14 residues in the CDR3. The V gene's germline CDR1 is MNHGY and CDR2 SAAAGT.